Listed below are T cell receptor beta chains from one sample, sequenced in a study of blood T cell repertoires in COVID-19. The protocol was immunoSEQ multiplex PCR, while the TCRdb copy is restricted to in-frame clones and leaves out a portion. Of 73,000 or so clones listed, about 70% are singletons. The sequenced sample was peripheral blood. Receptor source: a man between 60 and 70 years old with acute or convalescent COVID-19. Both conserved end residues are part of each CDR3. A D gene is named only where the DNA matches it firmly. Only some rows state a clone size, as once, few, many or a class for expanded clones.

V gene	clone size	D gene	CDR3 length	J gene	CDR3 protein	CDR3 DNA
TRBV6-6	.	.	13	TRBJ1-2	CASNGQAGYGYTF	TGTGCCAGTAACGGCCAGGCGGGCTATGGCTACACCTTC
TRBV7-3	.	.	12	TRBJ2-1	CASSEVATTQFF	TGTGCCAGCAGCGAGGTAGCGACGACCCAGTTCTTC
TRBV5-4	.	.	14	TRBJ2-1	CASSRRLLLDEQFF	TGTGCCAGCAGCCGACGACTGCTTCTGGATGAGCAGTTCTTC
TRBV11-3	.	TRBD2	13	TRBJ2-5	CASSQTSTETQYF	TGTGCCAGCAGCCAGACTAGCACCGAGACCCAGTACTTC
TRBV12-3/TRBV12-4	.	TRBD1	13	TRBJ1-1	CASSWDRVTEAFF	TGTGCCAGCAGTTGGGACAGGGTCACTGAAGCTTTCTTT
TRBV7-2	.	TRBD2	15	TRBJ2-1	CASSETSGGYNEQFF	TGTGCCAGCAGCGAGACTAGCGGGGGATACAATGAGCAGTTCTTC
TRBV19	.	TRBD2	15	TRBJ2-2	CASSIPGLVAGELFF	TGTGCCAGTAGTATCCCAGGACTAGTAGCGGGGGAGCTGTTTTTT
TRBV19	.	TRBD1	16	TRBJ2-1	CASSSTGGSEDNEQFF	TGTGCCAGTAGTAGTACAGGGGGCTCTGAGGACAATGAGCAGTTCTTC
TRBV7-8	.	.	13	TRBJ1-2	CASSTGVTYGYTF	TGTGCCAGCAGCACGGGTGTTACCTATGGCTACACCTTC
TRBV24-1	few	.	15	TRBJ2-3	CATSDYGRSTDTQYF	TGTGCCACCAGTGATTACGGGAGAAGCACAGATACGCAGTATTTT
TRBV10-3	.	.	14	TRBJ2-3	CAISEAGGPDTQYF	TGTGCCATCAGTGAAGCAGGGGGGCCAGATACGCAGTATTTT
TRBV4-1	.	TRBD1	15	TRBJ2-7	CASSPPGTAAYEQYF	TGCGCCAGCAGCCCTCCCGGGACAGCCGCGTACGAGCAGTACTTC
TRBV30	.	.	13	TRBJ1-1	CAWSPWGGTEAFF	TGTGCCTGGAGCCCCTGGGGGGGGACTGAAGCTTTCTTT
TRBV29-1	.	.	13	TRBJ2-7	CSVLGGKAYEQYF	TGCAGCGTTTTAGGGGGAAAGGCCTACGAGCAGTACTTC
TRBV7-3	.	.	16	TRBJ1-2	CASSLTSRSRGDGYTF	TGTGCCAGCAGCTTAACGTCAAGGAGCAGGGGTGATGGCTACACCTTC
TRBV7-3	.	.	14	TRBJ2-3	CASSLTSGTDTQYF	TGTGCCAGCAGCTTAACTAGCGGCACAGATACGCAGTATTTT
TRBV6-5	.	TRBD1	14	TRBJ1-2	CASRDRGSNYGYTF	TGTGCCAGCCGGGACAGGGGTTCTAACTATGGCTACACCTTC
TRBV5-5	.	.	15	TRBJ1-1	CASSLLKSGNTEAFF	TGTGCCAGCAGCTTGCTTAAATCAGGGAACACTGAAGCTTTCTTT
TRBV7-9	.	TRBD1	12	TRBJ1-1	CASSSTGGKAFF	TGTGCCAGCAGCTCGACAGGGGGTAAAGCTTTCTTT
TRBV11-3	.	.	14	TRBJ1-1	CASSLGGADTEAFF	TGTGCCAGCAGCTTAGGGGGCGCGGATACTGAAGCTTTCTTT